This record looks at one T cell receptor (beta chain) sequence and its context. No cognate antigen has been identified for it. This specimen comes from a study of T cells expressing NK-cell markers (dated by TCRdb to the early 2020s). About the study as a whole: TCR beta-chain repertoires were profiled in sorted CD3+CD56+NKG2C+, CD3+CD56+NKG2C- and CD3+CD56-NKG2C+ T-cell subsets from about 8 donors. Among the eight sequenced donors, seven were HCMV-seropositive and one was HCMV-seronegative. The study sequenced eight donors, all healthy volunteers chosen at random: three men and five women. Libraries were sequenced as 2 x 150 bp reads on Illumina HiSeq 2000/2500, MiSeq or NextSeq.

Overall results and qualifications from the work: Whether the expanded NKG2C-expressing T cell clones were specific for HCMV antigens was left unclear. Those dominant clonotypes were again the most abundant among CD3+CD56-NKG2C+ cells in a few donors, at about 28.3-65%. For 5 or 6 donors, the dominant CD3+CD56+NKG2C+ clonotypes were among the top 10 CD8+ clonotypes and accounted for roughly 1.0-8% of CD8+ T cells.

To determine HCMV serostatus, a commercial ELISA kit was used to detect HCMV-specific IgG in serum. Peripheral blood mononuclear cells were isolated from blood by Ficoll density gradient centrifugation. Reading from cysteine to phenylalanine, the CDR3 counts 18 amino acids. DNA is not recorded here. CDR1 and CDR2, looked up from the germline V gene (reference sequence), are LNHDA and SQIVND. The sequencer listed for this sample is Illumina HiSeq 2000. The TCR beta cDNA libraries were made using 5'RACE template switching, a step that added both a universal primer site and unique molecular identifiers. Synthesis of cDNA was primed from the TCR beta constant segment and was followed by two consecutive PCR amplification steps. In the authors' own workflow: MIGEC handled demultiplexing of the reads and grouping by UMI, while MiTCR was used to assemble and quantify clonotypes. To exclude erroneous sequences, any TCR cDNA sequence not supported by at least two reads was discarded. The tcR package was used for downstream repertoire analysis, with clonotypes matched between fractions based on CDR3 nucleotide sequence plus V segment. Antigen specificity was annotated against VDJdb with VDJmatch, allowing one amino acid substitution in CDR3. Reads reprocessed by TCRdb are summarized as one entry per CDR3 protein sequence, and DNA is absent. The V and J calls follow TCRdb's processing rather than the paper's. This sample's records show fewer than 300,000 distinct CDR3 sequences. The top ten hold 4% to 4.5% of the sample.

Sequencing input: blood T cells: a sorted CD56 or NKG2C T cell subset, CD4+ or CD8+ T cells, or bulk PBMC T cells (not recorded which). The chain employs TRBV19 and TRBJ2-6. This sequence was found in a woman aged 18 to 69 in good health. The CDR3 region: CASNAGGVDVSGANVLTF.